These 2 T cell receptor beta chains share one sample of origin, sequenced in a study of OX40 agonist ivuxolimab in advanced cancers. Sequencing used immunoSEQ multiplex PCR; TCRdb keeps in-frame clones, though not all of them. The profile shows 90,000 to 120,000 clones, about 91% of them singletons. This sample comprised CD4+ or CD8+ T cells sorted from blood, obtained in a trial of the OX40 agonist ivuxolimab. The receptors originated from an adult with an advanced solid tumor such as melanoma, head and neck, liver or kidney cancer.

The genes are TRBV15 and TRBJ2-7; a possible D gene is TRBD1 (5 bases). CDR3 length: 17 amino acids. CDR1 is LNHNV, CDR2 YYDKDF, per germline (reference sequence). Trimming took off 0 bases at V and 4 bases at J, with 19 bases between the two ends. The CDR3 nucleotides read TGTGCCACCAGCAGAGATCTCCCAAGGGCAGGGCTATACGAGCAGTACTTC. This encodes CATSRDLPRAGLYEQYF.

The chain couples TRBV5-6 to TRBJ2-4; no clear D. The CDR3 length is 13 residues. V was trimmed by 5 bases and J by 7 bases, leaving 13 bases between them. CDR1 is SGHDT and CDR2 is YYEEEE in the germline V gene. The CDR3 reads CASSFILENIQYF. CDR3 coding DNA: TGTGCCAGCAGTTTCATTCTAGAGAACATTCAGTACTTC.